This is a list of T cell receptor beta chains from one sample in a study of CD4 T cells in relation to SARS-CoV-2 and coronaviruses. Their recognized antigens are unknown. This table comes from immunoSEQ multiplex PCR, and its TCRdb copy is limited to in-frame clones, with some not included. The sample carries roughly 30,000 clones, roughly 82% recorded once. Sequences were obtained from memory CD4+ T cells from PBMCs, cultured in vitro. These receptors were taken from an adult with COVID-19. Each CDR3 is given with its conserved first and last residue. D genes are given only for firm matches. Expanded clones get a size class; other rows say once, few or many, or leave the size out.

j_gene: TRBJ2-7; d_gene: .; abundance: .; v_gene: TRBV14; CDR3nt: TGTGCCAGCAGCCAAGCGCGAAACCCCTACGAGCAGTACTTC; CDR3aa: CASSQARNPYEQYF
j_gene: TRBJ2-1; d_gene: .; abundance: .; v_gene: TRBV6-6; CDR3nt: TGTGCCAGCAGTCCTTCGGGTGGGAATGAGCAGTTCTTC; CDR3aa: CASSPSGGNEQFF
j_gene: TRBJ1-1; d_gene: .; abundance: .; v_gene: TRBV7-9; CDR3nt: TGTGCCAGCAGCGGGGAGCTTAATACGGTCATGAACACTGAAGCTTTCTTT; CDR3aa: CASSGELNTVMNTEAFF
j_gene: TRBJ2-6; d_gene: .; abundance: .; v_gene: TRBV6-5; CDR3nt: TGTGCCAGCAGTTCCCCGATAGGCGCTGGGGCCAACGTCCTGACTTTC; CDR3aa: CASSSPIGAGANVLTF
j_gene: TRBJ2-3; d_gene: .; abundance: .; v_gene: TRBV6-6; CDR3nt: TGTGCCAGCAGTTACACGAGGTCCCGGTTAGATACGCAGTATTTT; CDR3aa: CASSYTRSRLDTQYF
j_gene: TRBJ2-1; d_gene: TRBD1; abundance: once; v_gene: TRBV7-2; CDR3nt: TGTGCCAGCAGCTTAGGTGTTAGCTCGGGTGGACAGGGGGCGATTGAGCAGTTCTTC; CDR3aa: CASSLGVSSGGQGAIEQFF
j_gene: TRBJ2-5; d_gene: TRBD2; abundance: .; v_gene: TRBV7-2; CDR3nt: TGTGCCAGCAGCTTAGCTGTATTAGCGGGAGTAGGAGAGACCCAGTACTTC; CDR3aa: CASSLAVLAGVGETQYF
j_gene: TRBJ2-2; d_gene: .; abundance: .; v_gene: TRBV4-1; CDR3nt: TGCGCCAGCAGCCAAGTGGGCAGAAGCACCGGGGAGCTGTTTTTT; CDR3aa: CASSQVGRSTGELFF
j_gene: TRBJ1-2; d_gene: TRBD1; abundance: .; v_gene: TRBV19; CDR3nt: TGTGCCAGTAGTATCCCGGGACAGGGGCACTATGGCTACACCTTC; CDR3aa: CASSIPGQGHYGYTF
j_gene: TRBJ2-7; d_gene: TRBD2; abundance: .; v_gene: TRBV6-2/TRBV6-3; CDR3nt: TGTGCCAGCAGTTACTCGAGGCAGCGGGAGAGTAACGAGCAGTACTTC; CDR3aa: CASSYSRQRESNEQYF
j_gene: TRBJ1-1; d_gene: .; abundance: .; v_gene: TRBV6-5; CDR3nt: TGTGCCAGCAGTTTCACACAGGGAAGGATCACTGAAGCTTTCTTT; CDR3aa: CASSFTQGRITEAFF
j_gene: TRBJ1-6; d_gene: .; abundance: .; v_gene: TRBV28; CDR3nt: TGTGCCAGCAGTTCAGGAGATTCACCCCTCCACTTT; CDR3aa: CASSSGDSPLHF
j_gene: TRBJ2-5; d_gene: .; abundance: .; v_gene: TRBV4-3; CDR3nt: TGCGCCAGCAGCCAAGATGCGAGGGACGTGGGCGAGACCCAGTACTTC; CDR3aa: CASSQDARDVGETQYF
j_gene: TRBJ2-5; d_gene: TRBD2; abundance: medium-sized; v_gene: TRBV28; CDR3nt: TGTGCCAGCAGTTTGTCTAGCGGGAGAGGCCGGCAAGAGACCCAGTACTTC; CDR3aa: CASSLSSGRGRQETQYF
j_gene: TRBJ2-1; d_gene: TRBD2; abundance: .; v_gene: TRBV7-6; CDR3nt: TGTGCCAGCAGCTTACGGGCTAGCGGGAGTCTGAATGAGCAGTTCTTC; CDR3aa: CASSLRASGSLNEQFF
j_gene: TRBJ2-1; d_gene: TRBD1; abundance: .; v_gene: TRBV4-2; CDR3nt: TGTGCCAGCAGCCAAGTTTTGACAGGGGGTTTTTACAATGAGCAGTTCTTC; CDR3aa: CASSQVLTGGFYNEQFF
j_gene: TRBJ1-3; d_gene: .; abundance: .; v_gene: TRBV28; CDR3nt: TGTGCCAGCACGAGGCCCACTGGAAACACCATATATTTT; CDR3aa: CASTRPTGNTIYF
j_gene: TRBJ1-2; d_gene: .; abundance: .; v_gene: TRBV3-1/TRBV3-2; CDR3nt: TGTGCCAGCAGCCAAAGGAAGGGGTATGGCTACACCTTC; CDR3aa: CASSQRKGYGYTF
j_gene: TRBJ2-1; d_gene: TRBD2; abundance: .; v_gene: TRBV30; CDR3nt: TGTGCCTTGAGGAAGCGGGGTAGCTCCTACAATGAGCAGTTCTTC; CDR3aa: CALRKRGSSYNEQFF
j_gene: TRBJ2-6; d_gene: .; abundance: .; v_gene: TRBV11-3; CDR3nt: TGTGCCAGCAGCACCCATAGGGGGACCGGGGCCAACGTCCTGACTTTC; CDR3aa: CASSTHRGTGANVLTF
j_gene: TRBJ2-1; d_gene: .; abundance: few; v_gene: TRBV28; CDR3nt: TGTGCCAGCAGTTCCCCATCTTCCCCTAGCAGTGTACACAATGAGCAGTTCTTC; CDR3aa: CASSSPSSPSSVHNEQFF
j_gene: TRBJ1-1; d_gene: .; abundance: .; v_gene: TRBV18; CDR3nt: TGTGCCAGCTCACGGGACACTTCCTTGACTGAAGCTTTCTTT; CDR3aa: CASSRDTSLTEAFF
j_gene: TRBJ2-7; d_gene: TRBD2; abundance: .; v_gene: TRBV6-5; CDR3nt: TGTGCCAGTGTTCTAGCGGGAGACTACGAGCAGTACTTC; CDR3aa: CASVLAGDYEQYF
j_gene: TRBJ2-2; d_gene: TRBD2; abundance: .; v_gene: TRBV5-1; CDR3nt: TGCGCCAGCAGCCGGGGACTAGCGGTGAACACCGGGGAGCTGTTTTTT; CDR3aa: CASSRGLAVNTGELFF
j_gene: TRBJ2-3; d_gene: TRBD1; abundance: .; v_gene: TRBV5-1; CDR3nt: TGCGCCAGCAGCAGCAAGAAGGGACAGGTCCCTAGCACAGATACGCAGTATTTT; CDR3aa: CASSSKKGQVPSTDTQYF
j_gene: TRBJ2-7; d_gene: .; abundance: .; v_gene: TRBV2; CDR3nt: TGTGCCAGCAGTGGGGGACTCCCTCAGCTCGAGCAGTACTTC; CDR3aa: CASSGGLPQLEQYF
j_gene: TRBJ2-1; d_gene: .; abundance: .; v_gene: TRBV19; CDR3nt: TGTGCCTCCCAGGGTGTCTATGAGCAGTTCTTC; CDR3aa: CASQGVYEQFF
j_gene: TRBJ1-2; d_gene: TRBD1; abundance: once; v_gene: TRBV28; CDR3nt: TGTGCCAGCAGTTTAGTACAGGGGGGCCATGGCTACACCTTC; CDR3aa: CASSLVQGGHGYTF
j_gene: TRBJ2-1; d_gene: TRBD1; abundance: .; v_gene: TRBV2; CDR3nt: TGTGCCAGCAGTGTGGTCAGGGGGCGGGATGAGCAGTTCTTC; CDR3aa: CASSVVRGRDEQFF
j_gene: TRBJ2-5; d_gene: .; abundance: .; v_gene: TRBV7-3; CDR3nt: TGTGCCAGCAGCTTAAGTGCCACTGCGGAGACCCAGTACTTC; CDR3aa: CASSLSATAETQYF
j_gene: TRBJ2-7; d_gene: .; abundance: .; v_gene: TRBV10-3; CDR3nt: TGTGCCATCAGGCCCCTCCCGGCTCCCCCGACGGACGAGCAGTACTTC; CDR3aa: CAIRPLPAPPTDEQYF
j_gene: TRBJ1-2; d_gene: .; abundance: .; v_gene: TRBV30; CDR3nt: TGTGCCTGGAGTACCCGATGGAGGAACTATGGCTACACCTTC; CDR3aa: CAWSTRWRNYGYTF
j_gene: TRBJ2-5; d_gene: .; abundance: .; v_gene: TRBV7-2; CDR3nt: TGTGCCAGCAGCGTCGGGTCACTGGGCTTTCAAGAGACCCAGTACTTC; CDR3aa: CASSVGSLGFQETQYF
j_gene: TRBJ1-5; d_gene: .; abundance: .; v_gene: TRBV18; CDR3nt: TGTGCCAGCTCACCCTCCCTTCGCAATCAGCCCCAGCATTTT; CDR3aa: CASSPSLRNQPQHF
j_gene: TRBJ1-1; d_gene: TRBD1; abundance: .; v_gene: TRBV7-6; CDR3nt: TGTGCCAGCAGACCACCAGGGGGCCGGACTCACACTGAAGCTTTCTTT; CDR3aa: CASRPPGGRTHTEAFF
j_gene: TRBJ2-2; d_gene: TRBD1; abundance: .; v_gene: TRBV9; CDR3nt: TGTGCCAGCACTAGACAGGGGAACACCGGGGAGCTGTTTTTT; CDR3aa: CASTRQGNTGELFF
j_gene: TRBJ1-1; d_gene: .; abundance: .; v_gene: TRBV7-9; CDR3nt: TGTGCCAGCAGCTTCGGGGGTTTGAACACTGAAGCTTTCTTT; CDR3aa: CASSFGGLNTEAFF
j_gene: TRBJ2-5; d_gene: TRBD1; abundance: .; v_gene: TRBV7-8; CDR3nt: TGTGCCAGCAGTCCAATCTCAAACAGGGGGCTTGGGCAAGAGACCCAGTACTTC; CDR3aa: CASSPISNRGLGQETQYF
j_gene: TRBJ2-2; d_gene: .; abundance: .; v_gene: TRBV4-1; CDR3nt: TGCGCCAGCAGCCCCCAGGGGACCGGGGAGCTGTTTTTT; CDR3aa: CASSPQGTGELFF
j_gene: TRBJ2-5; d_gene: .; abundance: .; v_gene: TRBV7-2; CDR3nt: TGTGCCAGCAGCTTAGGCGCCAGACGTACCCAAGAGACCCAGTACTTC; CDR3aa: CASSLGARRTQETQYF